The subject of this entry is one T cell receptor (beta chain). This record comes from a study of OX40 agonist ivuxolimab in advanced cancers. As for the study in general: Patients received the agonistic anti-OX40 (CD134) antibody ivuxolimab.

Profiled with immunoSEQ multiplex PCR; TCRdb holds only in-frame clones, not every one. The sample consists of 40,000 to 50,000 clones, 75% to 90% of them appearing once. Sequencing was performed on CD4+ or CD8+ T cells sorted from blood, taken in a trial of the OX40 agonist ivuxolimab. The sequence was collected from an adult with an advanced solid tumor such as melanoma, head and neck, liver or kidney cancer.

CDR3 residues: CASSYGLAGEVAYEQYF. DNA of the CDR3: TGTGCCAGCAGCTATGGACTAGCGGGAGAAGTGGCCTACGAGCAGTACTTC. The rearrangement uses TRBV5-6 and TRBJ2-7; 13 nucleotides align to TRBD2. The CDR3 contains 17 residues. After removal of 3 bases from V and 2 bases from J, the junction contained 8 bases not matched to a gene. CDR1 and CDR2 from the germline V gene are SGHDT and YYEEEE.